These 24 T cell receptor beta chains came from one sample sequenced in a study of blood T cell repertoires in COVID-19. Sequencing was performed with immunoSEQ multiplex PCR; in TCRdb, only in-frame clones are kept and a portion is missing. The repertoire holds tens of thousands of clones, with 80% to 90% as singletons. The sequencing input was peripheral blood. Receptors were obtained from a man aged 30 to 45 with active or convalescent COVID-19.

This chain connects TRBV6-2 or TRBV6-3 to TRBJ2-3; D is ambiguous. The germline V gene encodes CDR1 MNHEY and CDR2 SVGEGT. The V end was cut by 6 bases, the J end by 9 bases, with 13 bases between. This CDR3 is 12 amino acids long. CDR3 sequence: CASSPYSETQYF. The CDR3 bases are TGTGCCAGCAGCCCCTATAGTGAGACGCAGTATTTT.

This chain connects TRBV3-1 (or the pseudogene TRBV3-2) to TRBJ1-4; D ambiguous. The CDR3 loop spans 13 amino acids. The germline V gene has CDR1 LGHDT and CDR2 YNNKEL (reference sequence). Trimming took 4 bases from V and 8 from J, leaving 11 bases between them. CDR3 in DNA: TGTGCCAGCAGCCCACGCACCCAGGAAAAACTGTTTTTT. Amino acids: CASSPRTQEKLFF.

This sequence joins TRBV29-1 and TRBJ2-3; 7 bases are shared with TRBD2. The V and J ends lost 1 base and 10 bases, in that order; junction bases with no gene match: 8. This CDR3 has 13 residues. CDR1 is SQVTM, CDR2 ANQGSEA, per germline. Here the CDR3 reads CSVEGRLALPQYF. For the CDR3, the DNA is TGCAGCGTTGAAGGTAGACTAGCCCTACCGCAGTATTTT.

The chain employs TRBV6-5 and TRBJ1-2; weak D call: TRBD1 (5 bases). The CDR3 is made up of 13 amino acids. Deletions cut 8 bases from V and 11 bases from J, with 21 bases between. Germline CDR1 and CDR2: MNHEY and SVGAGI. The CDR3 sequence: CASSGGRGVRYTF. CDR3 bases: TGTGCCAGCTCTGGGGGTCGGGGGGTGCGGTACACCTTC.

The chain links TRBV7-8 to TRBJ2-1; maybe TRBD2 (6 bases). This CDR3 spans 13 amino acids. Deletions cut 10 bases from V and 0 bases from J, with 10 bases between. CDR1 is SGHVS and CDR2 is FQNEAQ in the germline V gene. As DNA, the CDR3 is TGTGCCATCAGTAGCGGCTCCTACAATGAGCAGTTCTTC. It encodes CAISSGSYNEQFF.

The chain joins TRBV10-3 to TRBJ1-1; D is perhaps TRBD1 (6 bases). Germline V lookup: CDR1 ENHRY, CDR2 SYGVKD. The length of the CDR3 is 14 residues. V dropped 6 bases and J dropped 0 bases, with 11 bases sitting between them. CDR3 bases: TGTGCCATCAGATCCCGGACAGTGAACACTGAAGCTTTCTTT. Its protein is CAIRSRTVNTEAFF.

The J gene is TRBJ2-7, the V gene TRBV7-6, with TRBD1 matching over 9 bases. The CDR3 runs to 14 residues. J gave up 3 bases and V 5 bases, and 5 bases lay outside the gene matches. Looked up from germline, CDR1 is SGHVS and CDR2 is FNYEAQ. This chain's CDR3 is CASSLTGGSYEQYF. The DNA of the CDR3 is TGTGCCAGCAGCCTGACAGGGGGTAGCTACGAGCAGTACTTC.

The chain links TRBV7-6 to TRBJ2-7, with 11 bases lining up with TRBD2. The germline V gene encodes CDR1 SGHVS and CDR2 FNYEAQ. V trimming: 0 bases; J trimming: 0 bases; junction bases outside the gene matches: 7. This CDR3 has 18 amino acids. CDR3 region: CASSLAFAGTSGSYEQYF. The CDR3 DNA follows: TGTGCCAGCAGCTTAGCCTTCGCCGGGACTAGCGGCTCCTACGAGCAGTACTTC.

The chain carries TRBV6-5 and TRBJ2-7, with 8 positions matching TRBD1. Germline loops: CDR1 MNHEY, CDR2 SVGAGI. The CDR3 runs to 14 residues. V trimming: 7 bases; J trimming: 9 bases; junction bases outside the gene matches: 14. The CDR3 protein is CASTRQGSTKGQYF. Here the CDR3 DNA reads TGTGCCAGCACAAGACAGGGGTCAACTAAGGGGCAGTACTTC.

V is TRBV5-6 and J is TRBJ1-2, with D possibly being TRBD1 (6 bases). Germline V gene lookup returns CDR1 SGHDT and CDR2 YYEEEE. Trimming left V 5 bases short and J 7 bases short, with 15 bases between. The CDR3 spans 13 residues. The CDR3 nucleotides read TGTGCCAGCAGACAGCTTGGGACAAGTGGCTACACCTTC. This translates into CASRQLGTSGYTF.

The rearrangement joins TRBV5-4 to TRBJ2-7, with D maybe TRBD1 (5 bases). Germline CDR1 reads SGHNT; CDR2 reads YYREEE (reference sequence). This CDR3 contains 15 residues. V lost 0 bases, J lost 2 bases, and 12 bases lay in between. CDR3 amino acids: CASSLGQQAPYEQYF. CDR3 DNA: TGTGCCAGCAGCTTGGGACAACAGGCGCCCTACGAGCAGTACTTC. Based on the CDR3 plus reference TRBV5-4 and TRBJ2-7, the full variable domain is ETGVTQSPTHLIKTRGQQVTLRCSSQSGHNTVSWYQQALGQGPQFIFQYYREEENGRGNFPPRFSGLQFPNYSSELNVNALELDDSALYLCASSLGQQAPYEQYFGPGTRLTVT.

This clone showed up just once. This chain uses TRBV19 with TRBJ1-5; D gene uncertain. Looked up from germline, CDR1 is LNHDA and CDR2 is SQIVND (reference sequence). Trimming stripped 3 bases from V and 2 bases from J, with 14 bases between. There are 16 residues in the CDR3. CDR3 residues: CASSIRGNGGNQPQHF. CDR3 nucleotides: TGTGCCAGTAGTATTCGCGGGAATGGCGGCAATCAGCCCCAGCATTTT.

The genes are TRBV6-1 and TRBJ1-2; tentatively, D is TRBD1 (5 bases). The length of the CDR3 is 17 residues. From germline, CDR1 is MNHNS and CDR2 SASEGT. The V gene lost 1 base and the J gene lost 0 bases, with 15 bases spanning the gap. Written as DNA, the CDR3 is TGTGCCAGCAGTGAAGGTCGGTTCAGGGTTGCTAACTATGGCTACACCTTC. Translated, it gives CASSEGRFRVANYGYTF.

The V and J genes are TRBV3-1 (or the pseudogene TRBV3-2) and TRBJ1-2; the D gene is possibly TRBD1 (5 bases). Per the germline V gene, CDR1 is LGHDT and CDR2 is YNNKEL (reference sequence). The CDR3 is 15 amino acids. With 2 bases removed from V and 5 bases from J, the gap between germline ends came to 15 bases. The CDR3 reads CASSQRAGGIYGYTF. Written as DNA, the CDR3 is TGTGCCAGCAGCCAAAGAGCCGGGGGGATTTATGGCTACACCTTC.

V is TRBV27 and J is TRBJ1-3, with D perhaps matching TRBD1 (6 bases). V was cut by 3 bases and J by 8 bases, with 14 bases left in between. CDR3 length: 14 amino acids. Germline V gene sequence: CDR1 MNHEY, CDR2 SMNVEV (reference sequence). The CDR3 region is CASSLRGQGDTIYF. In nucleotides, the CDR3 is TGTGCCAGCAGTTTGCGGGGGCAGGGAGACACCATATATTTT.

The CDR3 region is CASGGRASADTQYF. The CDR3 bases are TGTGCCAGCGGCGGGAGGGCCAGTGCAGATACGCAGTATTTT. This rearrangement joins TRBV7-8 to TRBJ2-3; TRBD2 matches at 9 bases. Per the germline V gene, CDR1 is SGHVS and CDR2 is FQNEAQ. Losses at the gene ends were 8 bases for V and 4 bases for J; bases not matched to a gene: 7. This CDR3 is built from 14 residues. Drawing the rest from reference TRBV7-8 and TRBJ2-3, the complete variable domain is GAGVSQSPRYKVAKRGQDVALRCDPISGHVSLFWYQQALGQGPEFLTYFQNEAQLDKSGLPSDRFFAERPEGSVSTLKIQRTQQEDSAVYLCASGGRASADTQYFGPGTRLTVL.

This clone was observed a handful of times. The rearrangement links TRBV15 to TRBJ1-2, with 7 nucleotides matching TRBD1. From germline, CDR1 is LNHNV and CDR2 YYDKDF (reference sequence). J lost 7 bases, V lost 3 bases, and 8 bases had no gene match. CDR3 length equals 14 residues. DNA of the CDR3: TGTGCCACCAGCAGTCCAAGGGCAGGGGGTGGCTACACCTTC. Translating gives CATSSPRAGGGYTF.

The chain is built from TRBV11-2 and TRBJ2-7, with 7 bases that match TRBD2. After removal of 0 bases from V and 7 bases from J, the junction contained 6 bases not matched to a gene. The CDR3 is 14 residues long. The V gene's germline CDR1 is SGHAT and CDR2 FQNNGV. The DNA of the CDR3 is TGTGCCAGCAGCTTAGATGCAGCGGGACGGGAGCAGTACGTC. Protein sequence: CASSLDAAGREQYV.

The gene calls are TRBV30 and TRBJ1-2, with 8 bases matching TRBD1. Losses at the gene ends were 0 bases for V and 2 bases for J; bases not matched to a gene: 2. The V gene's germline CDR1 is GTSNPN and CDR2 SVGIG (reference sequence). The CDR3 spans 14 residues. The CDR3 loop reads CAWSVNRGNYGYTF. The CDR3 DNA reads as TGTGCCTGGAGTGTTAACAGGGGGAACTATGGCTACACCTTC.

V usage is TRBV21-1 and J usage is TRBJ2-3; TRBD1 is the table's D call and was not checked against the DNA. TRBV21-1 is noted as a pseudogene. This CDR3 has 14 residues. The CDR3 loop reads CASSTSQRTDTQYF. The DNA of the CDR3 is TGTGCCAGCAGCACCTCACAACGCACAGATACGCAGTATTTT.

The rearrangement uses TRBV6-5 and TRBJ2-1; the match to TRBD1 covers 7 bases. Unmatched junction bases numbered 1, after V lost 2 bases and J lost 0 bases. Germline values: CDR1 MNHEY, CDR2 SVGAGI. This CDR3 region has 15 residues. The chain's CDR3 is CASSYGDSSYNEQFF. Here the CDR3 DNA reads TGTGCCAGCAGTTACGGGGACAGCTCCTACAATGAGCAGTTCTTC.

Only a few counts were recorded for this clone. The rearrangement links TRBV6-5 to TRBJ2-1; D gene ambiguous. The CDR3 totals 14 residues. Germline V CDR1 and CDR2: MNHEY, SVGAGI. V lost 7 bases to trimming and J lost 0 bases, with 10 bases between them. The CDR3 region is CASKQISSYNEQFF. CDR3 nucleotides: TGTGCCAGCAAACAGATAAGCTCCTACAATGAGCAGTTCTTC.

The CDR3 reads CASSLDRATGNTIYF. The CDR3, as DNA: TGTGCCAGCAGCTTGGACAGGGCCACTGGAAACACCATATATTTT. The chain combines TRBV7-2 with TRBJ1-3; TRBD1 agrees at 8 bases. This CDR3 contains 15 residues. CDR1 and CDR2 (germline): SGHTA, FQGNSA. V shed 3 bases and J 2 bases; nucleotides not matched to a gene: 3.

CDR3 region: CASGGSTDTQYF. The CDR3 nucleotides read TGTGCCAGCGGGGGCAGCACAGATACGCAGTATTTT. This chain connects TRBV24-1 to TRBJ2-3, with a tentative D call TRBD2 (7 bases). The CDR3 contains 12 residues. The germline V gene has CDR1 KGHDR and CDR2 SFDVKD. V lost 11 bases, J lost 0 bases, and 8 bases lay in between.